The 17 T cell receptor beta chains in this list originate from one sample, sequenced in a study of T-cell reconstitution after alpha-beta-depleted transplantation in children. For TCRbeta, the library was prepared with unique molecular identifiers. From the PCR reads, TCRdb called clonotypes with MiXCR, one entry per CDR3 protein. The sample holds about 640,000 distinct CDR3 sequences; under 15% are singletons and the top ten take 2.2%. Specimen: PBMCs, mostly from graft donor cells, collected 360 days after TCRalphabeta/CD19-depleted stem cell transplant. All receptors derive from a male patient between 5 and 17 years old who had a stem cell transplant for acute myeloid leukemia, so the T cells may come from the graft donor.

This clonotype appeared many times. The V call is TRBV20-1, the J call TRBJ2-6; perhaps TRBD2 as D (5 bases). Germline V CDR1 and CDR2: DFQATT, SNEGSKA (reference sequence). There are 17 residues in the CDR3. V shed 5 bases and J shed 0 bases, with 17 bases lying between them. CDR3 in amino acids: CSAPDGKILSGANVLTF. CDR3 DNA: TGCAGTGCTCCGGACGGGAAAATCCTCTCTGGGGCCAACGTCCTGACTTTC.

Only a few counts were recorded for this clonotype. This chain links TRBV7-2 with TRBJ2-3, with D maybe TRBD2 (5 bases). Germline lookup yields CDR1 SGHTA and CDR2 FQGNSA. The ends were cut back, 5 bases at V and 4 bases at J, with 19 bases in the middle. The CDR3 runs to 16 residues. The CDR3 sequence: CASSTDFAAQADTQYF. CDR3 in DNA: TGTGCCAGCAGCACGGACTTCGCGGCCCAGGCAGATACGCAGTATTTT.

This clonotype has more than one count but fewer than ten. The V and J genes are TRBV11-2 and TRBJ2-1, with 7 bases that match TRBD2. CDR1 SGHAT and CDR2 FQNNGV come from the germline V gene. The V and J ends lost 1 base and 10 bases, in that order; junction bases with no gene match: 7. The CDR3 length is 14 residues. Written as DNA, the CDR3 is TGTGCCAGCAGCTTAGTTGCGGGAGCAGGGGAGCAGTTCTTC. The encoded protein is CASSLVAGAGEQFF.

This clonotype was counted a few times. The chain joins TRBV11-3 to TRBJ2-1; 8 bases are shared with TRBD2. The CDR3 is 15 amino acids. Germline loops: CDR1 SGHNT, CDR2 YENEEA. The trim removed 4 bases at V and 7 bases at J, leaving 9 bases unmatched. CDR3 sequence (DNA): TGTGCCAGCAGCTCTCGGTTAGCGGGATATAATGAGCAGTTCTTC. Its translation: CASSSRLAGYNEQFF. Full variable domain (remainder filled in from reference TRBV11-3 and TRBJ2-1): EAGVVQSPRYKIIEKKQPVAFWCNPISGHNTLYWYLQNLGQGPELLIRYENEEAVDDSQLPKDRFSAERLKGVDSTLKIQPAELGDSAVYLCASSSRLAGYNEQFFGPGTRLTVL.

The chain has TRBV9 and TRBJ2-1; no reliable D call. Deletions cut 0 bases from V and 10 bases from J, with 14 bases between. The V gene's germline CDR1 is SGDLS and CDR2 YYNGEE. This CDR3 has 14 residues. As DNA, the CDR3 is TGTGCCAGCAGCGTAGTGGGCCGGTCATGGGAGCAGTTCTTC. Translated, it gives CASSVVGRSWEQFF.

This clonotype was observed many times. The chain employs TRBV12-3 or TRBV12-4 and TRBJ2-7; D may match TRBD1 or TRBD2 (5 bases each). The ends were cut back, 8 bases at V and 2 bases at J, with 16 bases in the middle. The CDR3 runs to 14 residues. The CDR3 DNA reads TGTGCCAGCGTCTTGAGGGACCGCCCCTACGAGCAGTACTTC. Encoded protein: CASVLRDRPYEQYF.

The chain joins TRBV18 to TRBJ2-1; TRBD1 matches 7 bases. After removal of 1 base from V and 8 bases from J, the junction contained 2 bases not matched to a gene. The CDR3 runs 13 residues. Germline CDR1 KGHSH, CDR2 LQKENI. The CDR3 nucleotides read TGTGCCAGCTCACCACGACAGGGAGATGAGCAGTTCTTC. Translation: CASSPRQGDEQFF.

This clonotype occurred a few times. The J gene is TRBJ2-2, the V gene TRBV4-2; no reliable D call. V dropped 1 base and J dropped 1 base, with 16 bases sitting between them. The CDR3 sequence is 18 residues long. Germline V gene lookup returns CDR1 LGHNA and CDR2 YNFKEQ. The CDR3 DNA sequence: TGTGCCAGCAGCCAAGTCCAGGAGAGTCTGTTGAACACCGGGGAGCTGTTTTTT. Protein: CASSQVQESLLNTGELFF.

This clonotype was detected a few times. The genes are TRBV4-2 and TRBJ2-1; possible D gene TRBD2, 5 bases. The CDR3 loop spans 18 amino acids. Germline CDR1 reads LGHNA; CDR2 reads YNFKEQ. Trimming left V 1 base short and J 4 bases short, with 20 bases between. CDR3 coding DNA: TGTGCCAGCAGCCAAGTCGGATTGACCCCAAGCGGATACAATGAGCAGTTCTTC. Amino acid sequence: CASSQVGLTPSGYNEQFF.

This chain links TRBV12-3 or TRBV12-4 with TRBJ1-2; D unresolved. V lost 4 bases, J lost 4 bases, and 13 bases lay in between. The CDR3 is made up of 14 amino acids. This CDR3 is CASSSPGRIYGYTF. The CDR3 coding sequence is TGTGCCAGCAGTTCCCCCGGTAGGATCTATGGCTACACCTTC.

The chain joins TRBV7-2 to TRBJ2-7; a weak D match, TRBD1 (6 bases). This CDR3 is 15 amino acids long. Germline V gene data show CDR1 as SGHTA and CDR2 as FQGNSA. Between the trimmed V and J ends, which lost 0 bases and 0 bases, there was a span of 9 bases. The CDR3 coding sequence is TGTGCCAGCAGCTTAGCAGGACAGTTCTCCTACGAGCAGTACTTC. The encoded protein is CASSLAGQFSYEQYF.

CDR3 in DNA: TGTGCCACCAGTGATCCGGGTGAGCAGTTCTTC. Translating gives CATSDPGEQFF. The chain recombines TRBV24-1 with TRBJ2-1; D gene uncertain. The CDR3 runs to 11 residues. The ends were cut back, 3 bases at V and 9 bases at J, with 5 bases in the middle. CDR1 and CDR2 from the germline V gene are KGHDR and SFDVKD.

Note on this clonotype: The junction departs from germline at one end; a sequencing error may be responsible. The CDR3, as DNA: TGTGCTAGCAGCCCACACGGGGACAGAGTTAGATCCTACGAGCAGTACTTC. Translated, it gives CASSPHGDRVRSYEQYF. The rearrangement joins TRBV7-7 to TRBJ2-7, with 7 positions matching TRBD1. CDR3 length equals 17 residues. The germline CDR1 and CDR2 sequences are SSHAT and FNYEAQ (reference sequence).

The table lists this clonotype with many counts. The chain recombines TRBV28 with TRBJ2-3; 9 bases fit TRBD2. The J segment lost 0 bases and the V segment lost 2 bases, leaving 9 bases of the junction unmatched. The germline V gene encodes CDR1 MDHEN and CDR2 SYDVKM. The CDR3 spans 18 residues. The chain's CDR3 is CASSLGLAGHVSTDTQYF. CDR3 nucleotide sequence: TGTGCCAGCAGTTTAGGGCTAGCGGGACATGTTAGCACAGATACGCAGTATTTT.

The sample holds a few counts of this clonotype. The V call is TRBV4-2, the J call TRBJ1-2; unclear D gene. Germline V gives CDR1 LGHNA, CDR2 YNFKEQ. V lost 0 bases and J 1 base, leaving 9 bases between the germline ends. The CDR3 sequence is 15 residues long. In DNA form, the CDR3 reads TGTGCCAGCAGCCAAGAATCCCACCTTAACTATGGCTACACCTTC. This codes for CASSQESHLNYGYTF.

The CDR3 DNA reads as TGTGCCAGCAGGTTTCTAGCCGCCACGGCCCCCAATGAGCAGTTCTTC. This encodes CASRFLAATAPNEQFF. The rearrangement uses TRBV7-9 and TRBJ2-1, with D perhaps matching TRBD2 (5 bases). Trimming removed 6 bases at V and 6 bases at J, with 21 bases between. From germline, CDR1 is SEHNR and CDR2 FQNEAQ (reference sequence). This CDR3 is 16 amino acids long.

Only one count was recorded for this clonotype. The gene calls are TRBV18 and TRBJ2-1, with TRBD2 matching over 8 bases. The CDR3 runs 17 residues. The germline gives CDR1 KGHSH, CDR2 LQKENI. V lost 2 bases and J lost 4; bases outside the gene matches: 10. The CDR3 here is CASSPTPVAGWYNEQFF. DNA of the CDR3: TGTGCCAGCTCACCAACCCCTGTAGCGGGATGGTACAATGAGCAGTTCTTC.